Sequencing of this TCR beta chain was carried out in a study of shared clonotypes between healthy human individuals. On the study more broadly: A donor's plate count was three for CD4 naive and three for CD4 memory; CD8 naive had two and CD8 memory one. Findings and caveats of the study: It was anticipated that sequencing depth would influence how many clonotypes donors shared.

Assay used: immunoSEQ multiplex PCR; TCRdb lists only in-frame clones, some missing. The sample holds about 690,000 clones, 90% seen once. What CD8 memory combined were CD45RO+ cells and CCR7-negative CD45RA+ TemRA cells. On this clone: Its antigen is not identified.

V lost 2 bases to trimming and J lost 7 bases, with 12 bases between them. The CDR3 is 14 residues long. From germline, CDR1 is SGHTA and CDR2 FQGNSA. The source material was memory CD8+ T cells from PBMCs. Specified subset: CD45RO+ cells pooled with CCR7-negative TemRA cells. V gene TRBV7-2 combines with J gene TRBJ1-5; D unclear. The receptor was derived from a man aged 18 to 30 in good health. Some clones in this sample may be carry-over from other donors' samples. The CDR3 is CASSLYSGEQPQHF. DNA of the CDR3: TGTGCCAGCAGCTTATATTCCGGGGAACAGCCCCAGCATTTT.